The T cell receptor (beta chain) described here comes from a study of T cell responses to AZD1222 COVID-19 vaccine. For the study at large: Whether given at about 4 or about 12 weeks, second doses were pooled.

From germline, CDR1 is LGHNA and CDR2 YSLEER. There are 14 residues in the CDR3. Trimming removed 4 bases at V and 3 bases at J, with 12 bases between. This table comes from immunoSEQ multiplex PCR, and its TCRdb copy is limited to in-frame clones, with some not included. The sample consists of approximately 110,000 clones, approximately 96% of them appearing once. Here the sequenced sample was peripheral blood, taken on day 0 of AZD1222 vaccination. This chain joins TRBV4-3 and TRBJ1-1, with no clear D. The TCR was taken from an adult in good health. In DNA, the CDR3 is TGCGCCAGCAGCCTACGGGTTCAGGACACTGAAGCTTTCTTT. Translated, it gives CASSLRVQDTEAFF.